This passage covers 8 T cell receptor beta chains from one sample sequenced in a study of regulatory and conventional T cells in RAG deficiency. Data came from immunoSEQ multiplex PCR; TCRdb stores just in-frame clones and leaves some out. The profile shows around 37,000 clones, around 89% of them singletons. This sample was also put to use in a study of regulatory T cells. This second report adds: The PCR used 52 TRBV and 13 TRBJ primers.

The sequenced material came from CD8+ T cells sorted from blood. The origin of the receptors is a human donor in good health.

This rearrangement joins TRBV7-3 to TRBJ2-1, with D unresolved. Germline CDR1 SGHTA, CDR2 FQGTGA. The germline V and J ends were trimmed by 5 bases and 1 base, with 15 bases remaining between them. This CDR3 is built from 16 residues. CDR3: CASSQYVGRSYNEQFF. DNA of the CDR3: TGTGCCAGCAGCCAGTATGTTGGCAGGTCCTACAATGAGCAGTTCTTC.

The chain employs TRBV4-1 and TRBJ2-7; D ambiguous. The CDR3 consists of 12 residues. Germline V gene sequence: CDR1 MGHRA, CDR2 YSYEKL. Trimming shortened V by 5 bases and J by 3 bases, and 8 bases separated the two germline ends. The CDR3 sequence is CASSGQNYEQYF. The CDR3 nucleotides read TGCGCCAGCAGCGGGCAGAACTACGAGCAGTACTTC.

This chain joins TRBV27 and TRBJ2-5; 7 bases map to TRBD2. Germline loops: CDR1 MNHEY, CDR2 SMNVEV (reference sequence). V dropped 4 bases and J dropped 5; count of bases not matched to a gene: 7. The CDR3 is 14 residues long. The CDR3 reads CASSYTGGYETQYF. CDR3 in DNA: TGTGCCAGCAGTTATACCGGGGGGTACGAGACCCAGTACTTC.

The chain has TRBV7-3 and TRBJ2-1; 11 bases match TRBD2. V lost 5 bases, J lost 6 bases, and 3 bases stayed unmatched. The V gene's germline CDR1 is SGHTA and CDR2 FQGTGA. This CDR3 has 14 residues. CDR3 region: CASSISGGANEQFF. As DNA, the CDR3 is TGTGCCAGCAGCATTAGCGGGGGGGCCAATGAGCAGTTCTTC.

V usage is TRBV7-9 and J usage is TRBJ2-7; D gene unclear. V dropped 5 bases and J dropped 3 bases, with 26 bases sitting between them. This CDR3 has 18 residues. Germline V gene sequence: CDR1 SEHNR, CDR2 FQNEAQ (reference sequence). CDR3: CASSPGHLTITVNYEQYF. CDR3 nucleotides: TGTGCCAGCAGCCCTGGGCATCTAACCATCACCGTCAACTACGAGCAGTACTTC. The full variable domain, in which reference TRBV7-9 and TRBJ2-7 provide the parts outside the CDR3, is DTGVSQNPRHKITKRGQNVTFRCDPISEHNRLYWYRQTLGQGPEFLTYFQNEAQLEKSRLLSDRFSAERPKGSFSTLEIQRTEQGDSAMYLCASSPGHLTITVNYEQYFGPGTRLTVT.

The chain's CDR3 is CASSAPTSDYEQYF. In nucleotides, the CDR3 is TGTGCCAGCAGCGCCCCGACTAGCGACTACGAGCAGTACTTC. The genes are TRBV7-9 and TRBJ2-7; 8 bases line up with TRBD2. Germline V gene data show CDR1 as SEHNR and CDR2 as FQNEAQ (reference sequence). Trimming at V came to 5 bases and at J to 3 bases, leaving 6 bases not matched to a gene. CDR3 size: 14 residues.

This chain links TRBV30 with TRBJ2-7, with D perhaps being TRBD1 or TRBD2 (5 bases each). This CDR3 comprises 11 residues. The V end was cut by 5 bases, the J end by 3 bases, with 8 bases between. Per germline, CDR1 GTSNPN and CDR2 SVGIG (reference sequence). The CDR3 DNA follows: TGTGCCTGGGGGGACGGCTACGAGCAGTACTTC. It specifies CAWGDGYEQYF.

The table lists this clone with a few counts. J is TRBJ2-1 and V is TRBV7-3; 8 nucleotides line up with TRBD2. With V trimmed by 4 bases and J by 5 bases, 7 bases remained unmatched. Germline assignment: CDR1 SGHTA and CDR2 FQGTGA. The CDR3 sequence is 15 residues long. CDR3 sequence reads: CASSSFAGGNNEQFF. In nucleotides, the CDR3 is TGTGCCAGCAGCTCCTTCGCGGGGGGAAACAATGAGCAGTTCTTC.